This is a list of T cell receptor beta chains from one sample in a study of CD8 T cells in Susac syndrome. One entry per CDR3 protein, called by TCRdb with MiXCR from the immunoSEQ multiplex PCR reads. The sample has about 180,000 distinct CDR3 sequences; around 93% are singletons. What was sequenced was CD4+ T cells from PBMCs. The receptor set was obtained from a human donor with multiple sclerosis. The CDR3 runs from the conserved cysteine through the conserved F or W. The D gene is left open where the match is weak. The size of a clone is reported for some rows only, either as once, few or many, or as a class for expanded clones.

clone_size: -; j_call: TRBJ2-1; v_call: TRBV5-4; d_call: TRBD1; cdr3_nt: TGTGCCAGCAGCTTGGGACAGGGAGAGTACAATGAGCAGTTCTTC; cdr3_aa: CASSLGQGEYNEQFF
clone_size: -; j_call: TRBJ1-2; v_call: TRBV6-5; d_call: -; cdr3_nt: TGTGCCAGCAGTTACTCGATGGGGGGGTCCTATGGCTACACCTTC; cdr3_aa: CASSYSMGGSYGYTF
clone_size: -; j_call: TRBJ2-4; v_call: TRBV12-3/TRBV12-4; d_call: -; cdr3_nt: TGTGCCAGCAGTTTCGAACAGGAAAACATTCAGTACTTC; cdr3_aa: CASSFEQENIQYF
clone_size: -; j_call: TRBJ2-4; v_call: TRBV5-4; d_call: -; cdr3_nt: TGTGCCAGCAGCATTGGCGGGGATGCCAAAAACATTCAGTACTTC; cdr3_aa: CASSIGGDAKNIQYF
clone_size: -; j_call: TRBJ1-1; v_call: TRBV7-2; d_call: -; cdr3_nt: TGTGCCAGCAGCCTCTGGGGGGCTACAATCGCTGAAGCTTTCTTT; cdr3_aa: CASSLWGATIAEAFF
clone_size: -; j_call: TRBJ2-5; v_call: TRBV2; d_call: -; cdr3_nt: TGTGCCAGCACAGGGGAGGGAGAGACCCAGTACTTC; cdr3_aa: CASTGEGETQYF
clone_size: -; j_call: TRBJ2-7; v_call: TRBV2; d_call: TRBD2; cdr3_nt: TGTGCCAGCAGTGAAGGCGGGAGGCCCTACGAGCAGTACTTC; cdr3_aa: CASSEGGRPYEQYF
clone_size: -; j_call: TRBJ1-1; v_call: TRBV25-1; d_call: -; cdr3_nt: TGTGCCAGCAGTGGCTTTGGGAAAATCGAAGCTTTCTTT; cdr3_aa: CASSGFGKIEAFF
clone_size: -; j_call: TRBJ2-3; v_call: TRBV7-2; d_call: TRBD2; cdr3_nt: TGTGCCAGCAGCTTAGAGCGGACGCTAGCGGGCTCTAGCACAGATACGCAGTATTTT; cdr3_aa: CASSLERTLAGSSTDTQYF
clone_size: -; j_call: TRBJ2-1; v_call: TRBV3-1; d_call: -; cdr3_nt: TGTGCCAGCAGCCCTCCGGGGAGGAATGAGCAGTTCTTC; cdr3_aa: CASSPPGRNEQFF
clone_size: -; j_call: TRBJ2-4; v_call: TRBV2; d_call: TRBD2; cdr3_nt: TGTGCCAGCAAATCAGGGAGGGGAACTGAAAACATTCAGTACTTC; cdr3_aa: CASKSGRGTENIQYF
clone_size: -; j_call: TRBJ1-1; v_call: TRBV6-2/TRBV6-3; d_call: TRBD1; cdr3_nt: TGTGCCAGCGGCGACAGGGGGCGGGACACTGAAGCTTTCTTT; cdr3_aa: CASGDRGRDTEAFF
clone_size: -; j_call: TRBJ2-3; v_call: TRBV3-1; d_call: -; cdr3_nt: TGTGCCAGCAGCCCTACAGGGACTAGCACAGATACGCAGTATTTT; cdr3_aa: CASSPTGTSTDTQYF
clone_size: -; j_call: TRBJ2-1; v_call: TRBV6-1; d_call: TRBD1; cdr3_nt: TGTGCCAGCAGAGATGGACAGGGGGCGGATGAGCAGTTCTTC; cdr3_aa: CASRDGQGADEQFF
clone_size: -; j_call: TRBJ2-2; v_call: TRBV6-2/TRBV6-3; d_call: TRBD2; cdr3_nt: TGTGCCAGCAGTTATGATCGGCTAGCGGGGGGGCCATGGAGCCGGGAGCTGTTTTTT; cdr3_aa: CASSYDRLAGGPWSRELFF
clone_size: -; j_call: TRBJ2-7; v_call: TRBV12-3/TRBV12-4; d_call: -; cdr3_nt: TGTGCCAGCAGCTCCCCCGCCGGAGAAAAGCCCTACGAGCAGTACTTC; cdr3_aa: CASSSPAGEKPYEQYF
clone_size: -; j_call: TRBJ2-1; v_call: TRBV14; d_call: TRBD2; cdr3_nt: TGTGCCAGCAGCCGCCCGTGGACTAGCGGGGCCATGCGTGAGCAGTTCTTC; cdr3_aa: CASSRPWTSGAMREQFF
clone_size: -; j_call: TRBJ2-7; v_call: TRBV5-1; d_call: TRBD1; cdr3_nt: TGCGCCAGCAGCCTACGGACAGGGTACGAGCAGTACTTC; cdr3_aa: CASSLRTGYEQYF
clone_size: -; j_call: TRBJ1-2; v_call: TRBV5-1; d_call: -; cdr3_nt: TGCGCCAGCAGCTTGGAGGGGCAGGGCGTTCTTGGCTACACCTTC; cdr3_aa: CASSLEGQGVLGYTF
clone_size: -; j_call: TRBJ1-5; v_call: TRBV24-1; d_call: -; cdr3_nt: TGTGCCAGAATCGGCGAGCCCCAGCATTTT; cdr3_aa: CARIGEPQHF
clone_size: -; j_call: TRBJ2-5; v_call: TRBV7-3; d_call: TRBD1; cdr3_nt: TGTGCCAGCAGCTTACTCCGGACAGGGATCGAGACCCAGTACTTC; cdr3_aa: CASSLLRTGIETQYF
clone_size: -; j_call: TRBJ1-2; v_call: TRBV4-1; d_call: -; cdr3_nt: TGCGCCAGCAGCCACGCGACAGGAAACTATGGCTACACCTTC; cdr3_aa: CASSHATGNYGYTF
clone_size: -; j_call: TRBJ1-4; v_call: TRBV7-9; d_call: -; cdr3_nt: TGTGCCAGCAGCCTTGGACAGACCGACCGCTATGAAAAACTGTTTTTT; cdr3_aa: CASSLGQTDRYEKLFF
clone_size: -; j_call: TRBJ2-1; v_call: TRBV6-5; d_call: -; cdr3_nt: TGTGCCAGCCGAAAAAGATGGACTGAGCAGTTCTTC; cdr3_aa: CASRKRWTEQFF
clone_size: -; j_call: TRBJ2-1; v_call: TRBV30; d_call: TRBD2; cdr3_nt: TGTGCCTGGAGTAGCGGGGGGCCTTTCTTGGAGCAGTTCTTC; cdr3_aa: CAWSSGGPFLEQFF
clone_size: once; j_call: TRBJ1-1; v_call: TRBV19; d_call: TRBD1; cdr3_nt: TGTGCCAGTAGTACCCGGGGACAGGGGAACACTGAAGCTTTCTTT; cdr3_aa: CASSTRGQGNTEAFF
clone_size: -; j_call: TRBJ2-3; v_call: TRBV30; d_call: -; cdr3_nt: TGTGCCTGGAGTGTACTACCCGCCCCAGATACGCAGTATTTT; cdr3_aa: CAWSVLPAPDTQYF
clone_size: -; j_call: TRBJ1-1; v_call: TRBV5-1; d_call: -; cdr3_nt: TGCGCCAGCAGCTTGGCCGGGCCTGAAGCTGAAGCTTTCTTT; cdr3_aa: CASSLAGPEAEAFF
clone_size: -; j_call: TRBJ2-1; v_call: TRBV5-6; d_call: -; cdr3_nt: TGTGCCAGCAGTAGCGGGACAGGGACGCAGTTCTTC; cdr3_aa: CASSSGTGTQFF
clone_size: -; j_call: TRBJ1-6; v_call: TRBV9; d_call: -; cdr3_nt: TGTGCCAGCAGCGTCGGCAGGGAGAATTCACCCCTCCACTTT; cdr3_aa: CASSVGRENSPLHF
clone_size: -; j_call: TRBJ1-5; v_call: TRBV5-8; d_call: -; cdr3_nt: TGTGCCAGCAGCTTTAATCAGCCCCAGCATTTT; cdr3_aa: CASSFNQPQHF
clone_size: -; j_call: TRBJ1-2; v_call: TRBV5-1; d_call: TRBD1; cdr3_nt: TGCGCCAGCGGGGGACAGGGCTATGGCTACACCTTC; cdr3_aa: CASGGQGYGYTF
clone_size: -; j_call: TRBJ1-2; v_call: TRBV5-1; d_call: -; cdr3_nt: TGCGCCAGCAGCTTGGACCCGAGTGCTGCGGGGGGCTACACCTTC; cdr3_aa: CASSLDPSAAGGYTF
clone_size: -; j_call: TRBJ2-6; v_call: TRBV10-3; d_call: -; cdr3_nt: TGTGCCACCCCGGTGGTCTCTGGGGCCAACGTCCTGACTTTC; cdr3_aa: CATPVVSGANVLTF
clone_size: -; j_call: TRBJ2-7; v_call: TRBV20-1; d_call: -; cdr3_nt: TGCAGTGCTACTGGGGGAGACAGAGCCTCCTACGAGCAGTACTTC; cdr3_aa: CSATGGDRASYEQYF
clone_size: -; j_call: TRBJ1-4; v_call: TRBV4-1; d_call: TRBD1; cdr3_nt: TGCGCCAGCAGCCAAAGGGACAGGGCAGCTGAAAAACTGTTTTTT; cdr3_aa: CASSQRDRAAEKLFF
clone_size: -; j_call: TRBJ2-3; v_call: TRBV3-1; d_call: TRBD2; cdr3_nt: TGTGCCAGCAGCCACCCCCGGACTAGCGGGGGGAGGGGTACGCAGTATTTT; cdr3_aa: CASSHPRTSGGRGTQYF
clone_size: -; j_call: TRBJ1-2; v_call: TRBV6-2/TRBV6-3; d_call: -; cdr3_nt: TGTGCCAGCAGTCGCCCGGACAGACCAGTCTATGGCTACACCTTC; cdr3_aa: CASSRPDRPVYGYTF